A single T cell receptor (beta chain) is shown here with its context. What it binds is unknown. TCRdb passed the reads through MiXCR, listing each CDR3 protein once. Among roughly 860,000 distinct CDR3 sequences listed, 32% were seen once. This entry belongs to a study of T cell repertoires in cytomegalovirus infection. Study-level information: Recently described HLA-C-restricted plus well-studied HLA-B-restricted CMV epitopes were used. Matching HLA type, along with CMV infection, was indicated by public TCR beta signatures.

Study-level results: Summed public TCR beta family frequency identified CMV carriers bearing the relevant HLA. CMV-specific TCR beta clonotypes restricted by HLA-C dominated the ex vivo response.

With 9 bases clipped from V and 4 bases from J, the junction kept 3 bases outside the gene matches. The germline V gene encodes CDR1 ENHRY and CDR2 SYGVKD. There are 13 residues in the CDR3. Specimen: cultured CD8+ T cells from PBMCs, collected from culture after CMV antigen stimulation. The origin of this receptor is a human donor in good health (CMV status not recorded). Some clones in this sample may be carry-over from other donors' samples. This sequence joins TRBV10-3 and TRBJ2-5; 12 bases line up with TRBD2. Here the CDR3 reads CAILAGGGETQYF. Written as DNA, the CDR3 is TGTGCCATACTAGCGGGGGGCGGAGAGACCCAGTACTTC.